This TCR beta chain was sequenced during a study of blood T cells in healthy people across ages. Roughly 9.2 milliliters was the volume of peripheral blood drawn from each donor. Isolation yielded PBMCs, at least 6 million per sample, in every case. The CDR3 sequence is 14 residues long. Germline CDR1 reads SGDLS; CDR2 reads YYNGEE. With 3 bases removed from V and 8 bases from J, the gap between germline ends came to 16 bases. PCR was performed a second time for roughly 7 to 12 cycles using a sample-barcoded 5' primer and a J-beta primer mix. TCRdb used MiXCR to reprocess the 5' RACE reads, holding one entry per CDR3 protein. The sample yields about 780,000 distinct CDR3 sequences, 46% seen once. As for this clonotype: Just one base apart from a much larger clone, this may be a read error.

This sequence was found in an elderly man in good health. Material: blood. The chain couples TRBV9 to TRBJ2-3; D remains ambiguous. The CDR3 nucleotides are TGTGCCAGCAGCGGCTACGGAGAGATGGCTACGCAGTATTTT. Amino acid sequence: CASSGYGEMATQYF.